The 9 T cell receptor beta chains given below trace back to one sample, sequenced in a study of blood T cell repertoires in COVID-19 (TCRdb year 2020). Libraries came from the immunoSEQ multiplex PCR assay. This immuneACCESS table, as held by TCRdb, lists in-frame sequences with V and J called but not all clones. Of the missing ones, under half trace to an unresolved V gene in checked studies; the others have no known cause. For this sample there are 90,000 to 110,000 clones; 81% appear just once. More than 8% of the sample comes from the top ten. Sequencing used peripheral blood. Source of these receptors: a woman aged 65 to 85 with acute or convalescent COVID-19.

The chain combines TRBV7-2 with TRBJ2-7, with a possible D match to TRBD2 (7 bases). Germline V lookup: CDR1 SGHTA, CDR2 FQGNSA. Between the trimmed V and J ends, which lost 5 bases and 0 bases, there was a span of 14 bases. The CDR3 is made up of 15 amino acids. CDR3 DNA: TGTGCCAGCAGCCCCGGGGGGCTCAGCTCCTACGAGCAGTACTTC. It specifies CASSPGGLSSYEQYF.

This clone was seen a single time. This chain joins TRBV7-9 and TRBJ1-2; D not resolved. The CDR3 contains 17 residues. Trimming removed 5 bases from V and 3 bases from J, with 22 bases in between. In germline, CDR1 is SEHNR, CDR2 FQNEAQ (reference sequence). The CDR3 protein is CASSRRPISGEDYGYTF. The CDR3 bases are TGTGCCAGCAGCCGGCGGCCAATTAGCGGTGAAGACTATGGCTACACCTTC.

V is TRBV28 and J is TRBJ1-6; D might be TRBD1 (5 bases). Germline V gene sequence: CDR1 MDHEN, CDR2 SYDVKM. The CDR3 sequence is 14 residues long. V was cut by 3 bases and J by 7 bases, with 10 bases left in between. The CDR3 protein is CASSFLQGNSPLHF. Here the CDR3 DNA reads TGTGCCAGCAGTTTTCTCCAGGGAAATTCACCCCTCCACTTT.

In its sample, this clone was seen a few times. V and J are TRBV7-6 and TRBJ2-7, with 10 bases lining up with TRBD2. V lost 0 bases to trimming and J lost 4 bases; unmatched junction nucleotides: 0. The CDR3 extends over 14 amino acids. Germline-derived CDR1 and CDR2 are SGHVS and FNYEAQ. CDR3 nucleotide sequence: TGTGCCAGCAGCTTAGCTAGCGGGGGGTACGAGCAGTACTTC. Protein: CASSLASGGYEQYF.

A single count supports this clone. The V call is TRBV6-1, the J call TRBJ2-7; a weak D match, TRBD1 (6 bases). Trimming stripped 2 bases from V and 3 bases from J, with 11 bases between. The CDR3 totals 14 residues. CDR1 and CDR2 from the germline V gene are MNHNS and SASEGT. The chain's CDR3 is CASSEQGTLYEQYF. The CDR3 DNA reads TGTGCCAGCAGTGAACAGGGGACACTCTACGAGCAGTACTTC.

The chain links TRBV6-5 to TRBJ2-1, with 8 bases that match TRBD1. CDR1 MNHEY and CDR2 SVGAGI come from the germline V gene. With 6 bases clipped from V and 6 bases from J, the junction kept 10 bases outside the gene matches. The CDR3 contains 15 residues. The CDR3 nucleotides are TGTGCCAGCAGCCCCCGGACAGGGCTTCCCAATGAGCAGTTCTTC. Residues: CASSPRTGLPNEQFF.

The V and J genes are TRBV15 and TRBJ2-1, with 7 bases identical to TRBD2. The CDR3 totals 15 residues. Germline V gives CDR1 LNHNV, CDR2 YYDKDF (reference sequence). V was clipped by 5 bases and J by 4 bases; unmatched bases: 8. The CDR3 here is CATSPLSGAYNEQFF. The CDR3 DNA sequence: TGTGCCACCAGCCCTTTAAGCGGGGCATACAATGAGCAGTTCTTC.

This chain uses TRBV25-1 with TRBJ2-5; possibly TRBD1 for D (7 bases). This CDR3 contains 16 residues. V shed 3 bases and J shed 2 bases, with 16 bases lying between them. Germline CDR1 reads MGHDK; CDR2 reads SYGVNS. CDR3 amino acids: CASSDARQGGQETQYF. The CDR3 nucleotides are TGTGCCAGCAGTGACGCACGACAGGGAGGTCAAGAGACCCAGTACTTC.

V gene TRBV4-2 combines with J gene TRBJ1-4, with D possibly being TRBD1 (5 bases). Deletions cut 0 bases from V and 7 bases from J, with 15 bases between. CDR1 is LGHNA, CDR2 YNFKEQ, per germline. The CDR3 loop spans 16 amino acids. The CDR3, as DNA: TGTGCCAGCAGCCAAGATAGTATCGGGGGTGGTGAAAAACTGTTTTTT. Its protein product is CASSQDSIGGGEKLFF.